Below are 8 T cell receptor beta chains sequenced from a single sample in a study of blood T cell repertoires in COVID-19. Method: immunoSEQ multiplex PCR; TCRdb's copy keeps in-frame clones and lacks some. The sample lists 56,000 or so clones; 84% were seen once. The sequencing input was peripheral blood. Receptors were obtained from a woman aged 80 or over with acute or convalescent COVID-19.

The CDR3 sequence: CASQGQGIGETQYF. CDR3 bases: TGTGCCAGCCAGGGACAGGGTATTGGTGAGACCCAGTACTTC. The chain has TRBV27 and TRBJ2-5, with TRBD1 matching 9 bases. The CDR3 is 14 amino acids. After removal of 8 bases from V and 5 bases from J, the junction contained 9 bases not matched to a gene. Germline CDR1 and CDR2: MNHEY and SMNVEV (reference sequence).

The genes are TRBV2 and TRBJ1-1, with D unclear. Trimming stripped 1 base from V and 0 bases from J, with 9 bases between. The CDR3 spans 15 residues. From germline, CDR1 is SNHLY and CDR2 FYNNEI. Here the CDR3 reads CASSEETRMNTEAFF. The CDR3 coding sequence is TGTGCCAGCAGTGAAGAGACCAGGATGAACACTGAAGCTTTCTTT.

This sequence joins TRBV5-8 and TRBJ1-1; 9 bases map to TRBD1. The CDR3 totals 14 residues. Germline V CDR1 and CDR2: SGHTS, YDEGEE. V trimming: 5 bases; J trimming: 10 bases; junction bases outside the gene matches: 12. CDR3 loop: CASSHLRGQGGAFF. CDR3 bases: TGTGCCAGCAGTCACCTGAGGGGACAGGGAGGAGCTTTCTTT.

This chain joins TRBV7-9 and TRBJ2-3; 9 nucleotides align to TRBD1. The CDR3 runs 15 residues. Per germline, CDR1 SEHNR and CDR2 FQNEAQ (reference sequence). J was trimmed by 3 bases and V by 4 bases; bases with no gene match: 5. CDR3 bases: TGTGCCAGCAGCTCGGGACAGGGTGGAACAGATACGCAGTATTTT. Amino acids: CASSSGQGGTDTQYF.

The chain joins TRBV15 to TRBJ2-5; 11 bases agree with TRBD1. In germline, CDR1 is LNHNV, CDR2 YYDKDF (reference sequence). The CDR3 length is 15 residues. The V gene end was trimmed by 5 bases and the J gene end by 4 bases; junction bases not matched to a gene: 6. CDR3 sequence (DNA): TGTGCCACCAGCCGGGACAGGGGGTCGGTAGAGACCCAGTACTTC. It translates to CATSRDRGSVETQYF.

The CDR3 sequence: CASSQGEGLSGYTF. The CDR3, as DNA: TGCGCCAGCAGCCAAGGGGAGGGGTTGAGTGGCTACACCTTC. The chain has TRBV5-1 and TRBJ1-2, with a possible D match to TRBD1 (5 bases). The CDR3 extends over 14 amino acids. The V gene's germline CDR1 is SGHRS and CDR2 YFSETQ. Trimming took off 4 bases at V and 7 bases at J, with 17 bases between the two ends.

This clone has only a few counts. The chain couples TRBV27 to TRBJ2-7, with 9 bases aligning to TRBD1. Unmatched junction bases numbered 4, after V lost 5 bases and J lost 2 bases. CDR1 is MNHEY and CDR2 is SMNVEV in the germline V gene (reference sequence). The CDR3 consists of 14 residues. The CDR3 DNA reads TGTGCCAGCAGTCCCAGACAGGGGGCCTACGAGCAGTACTTC. Its translation: CASSPRQGAYEQYF.

V gene TRBV2 combines with J gene TRBJ2-5, with 7 bases fitting TRBD2. V shed 4 bases, J shed 5 bases, and the junction held 4 bases outside the gene matches. Germline CDR1 and CDR2: SNHLY and FYNNEI. CDR3 size: 13 residues. In DNA, the CDR3 is TGTGCCAGCAGTGGGGAGGGGTGGGAGACCCAGTACTTC. Translation gives CASSGEGWETQYF. Full variable domain (rest looked up from reference TRBV2 and TRBJ2-5): EPEVTQTPSHQVTQMGQEVILRCVPISNHLYFYWYRQILGQKVEFLVSFYNNEISEKSEIFDDQFSVERPDGSNFTLKIRSTKLEDSAMYFCASSGEGWETQYFGPGTRLLVL.